The 6 T cell receptor beta chains presented below share a single source sample, sequenced in a study of control samples from healthy donors and cancer patients. Produced via immunoSEQ multiplex PCR; TCRdb's table is partial and in-frame only. In the table there are some 150,000 clones, 90% to 95% of which are singletons. Sample: PBMCs. The receptors derive from a man aged 60 to 69 with colorectal cancer.

Comments on this clone: A junction boundary mismatches the germline segment, possibly from a read error. The V gene is TRBV18, the J gene TRBJ1-3; D is possibly TRBD1 (6 bases). The CDR3 is made up of 15 amino acids. Germline assignment: CDR1 KGHSH and CDR2 LQKENI. CDR3 bases: TGTGCCAACTCACCTCCAGGGACACCTGGAAACACCATATATTTT. Protein sequence: CANSPPGTPGNTIYF. The complete variable domain, with remaining parts taken from reference TRBV18 and TRBJ1-3, reads NAGVMQNPRHLVRRRGQEARLRCSPMKGHSHVYWYRQLPEEGLKFMVYLQKENIIDESGMPKERFSAEFPKEGPSILRIQQVVRGDSAAYFCANSPPGTPGNTIYFGEGSWLTVV.

The chain joins TRBV19 to TRBJ1-2, with D tentatively TRBD1 (5 bases). Trimming removed 5 bases from V and 4 bases from J, with 23 bases in between. The CDR3 extends over 17 amino acids. Germline lookup yields CDR1 LNHDA and CDR2 SQIVND (reference sequence). In nucleotides, the CDR3 is TGTGCCAGTAGTTCAAGCCGAATTGCCGGGACGGTCTATGGCTACACCTTC. Its protein product is CASSSSRIAGTVYGYTF.

V is TRBV6-1 and J is TRBJ1-2; possibly TRBD1 for D (5 bases). Germline V gene data show CDR1 as MNHNS and CDR2 as SASEGT. The CDR3 totals 13 residues. Trimming removed 4 bases from V and 8 bases from J, with 14 bases in between. For the CDR3, the DNA is TGTGCCAGCAGTGCAGCAGGGATCGAGGGCTACACCTTC. This sequence encodes CASSAAGIEGYTF.

The chain is built from TRBV5-1 and TRBJ2-2, with D perhaps matching TRBD2 (6 bases). The CDR3 length is 17 residues. Trimming cost V 5 bases and J 5 bases, with 22 bases left between them. Germline assignment: CDR1 SGHRS and CDR2 YFSETQ. The CDR3 loop reads CASRPVLALRATGELFF. CDR3 nucleotides: TGCGCCAGCAGGCCCGTCCTAGCGCTTCGGGCAACCGGGGAGCTGTTTTTT.

The chain combines TRBV5-1 with TRBJ1-6, with TRBD1 matching 11 bases. V lost 1 base, J lost 7 bases, and 16 bases stayed unmatched. CDR3 length: 20 residues. Germline V gives CDR1 SGHRS, CDR2 YFSETQ. CDR3 protein: CASSLTMRTGGAVTNSPLHF. CDR3 coding DNA: TGCGCCAGCAGCTTGACCATGCGGACAGGGGGCGCGGTAACCAATTCACCCCTCCACTTT.

In the case of this clone: A read error may produce the germline difference seen at one junction end. The chain is built from TRBV7-9 and TRBJ1-2; D is ambiguous. The CDR3 runs 13 residues. Germline V gene lookup returns CDR1 SEHNR and CDR2 FQNEAQ (reference sequence). The CDR3 spells CASTLEGVEGYTF. The CDR3 region has the DNA TGTGCCAGCACCTTAGAAGGAGTAGAGGGCTACACCTTC.